In this sample, the clone carrying this T cell receptor beta chain turned up many times. Its antigen remains unknown. The sample belongs to a study of early T cells in non-severe SARS-CoV-2 infection. Study-wide background: Whole-blood bulk RNA, unsorted, was sequenced, and chains were unpaired.

The CDR3 runs to 13 residues. Trimming removed 10 bases from V and 0 bases from J, with 13 bases in between. Germline CDR1 reads MGHDK; CDR2 reads SYGVNS. Tagging with unique molecular identifiers was applied to individual cDNA molecules. In TCRdb, the 5' RACE reads were re-called with MiXCR into one record per CDR3 protein. The data show some 80,000 distinct CDR3 sequences, 4.5% to 6% seen once. General study points: Anti-spike CD8 specificities were favored by VDJdb matching, whose results missed private and CD4 specificities.

The clonotype originates from an adult who was a healthcare worker with PCR-confirmed SARS-CoV-2 infection or an uninfected control (not recorded which). The chain is built from TRBV25-1 and TRBJ2-7, with unresolved D. The sequenced sample was whole blood, obtained at baseline. CDR3 in amino acids: CATETLISYEQYF. CDR3 DNA: TGTGCCACCGAGACGCTTATCTCCTACGAGCAGTACTTC.